The clone carrying this T cell receptor beta chain was observed a single time. Its specificity is unknown. These data belong to a study of T cells in Graves' hyperthyroidism and ophthalmopathy. Study-level points and caveats: From stable hyperthyroidism, ophthalmopathy was set apart by a 13 V-J model.

Regions amplified from RNA transcripts were the TCR beta CDR3 regions. HTBI primers were employed in a first-round RT-PCR of the TCR CDR3. Each CDR3 protein gets one entry after TCRdb re-called the multiplex PCR reads with MiXCR. The sample contains 300,000 to 400,000 distinct CDR3 sequences, approximately 15% of which appear only once. This CDR3 comprises 12 residues. The trim removed 5 bases at V and 9 bases at J, leaving 5 bases unmatched. Germline CDR1 is ENHRY and CDR2 is SYGVKD. The TCR comes from a young woman with Graves' ophthalmopathy. The genes are TRBV10-3 and TRBJ2-7, with 9 bases lining up with TRBD2. Sequencing was performed on blood. The CDR3 nucleotides are TGTGCCATCAGTAGCCTAGCGGGGATGCAGTACTTC. It is translated as CAISSLAGMQYF.